This TCR beta chain was documented in a study of T-cell memory formation after mild COVID-19. This clonotype appeared a few times. The antigen remains undetermined. Germline V gene sequence: CDR1 SQVTM, CDR2 ANQGSEA. The CDR3 consists of 12 residues. V lost 2 bases to trimming and J lost 3 bases, with 8 bases between them. 5'RACE with constant-segment primers built TCRalpha and TCRbeta cDNA libraries with UMIs. MiXCR was run by TCRdb on the 5' RACE reads, yielding one entry per CDR3 protein. The sample includes around 140,000 distinct CDR3 sequences, under 7% of them seen just once. Points from the study as a whole: Shrinking CD4+ clones resided mostly in CM and EM, and CD8+ ones in EMRA. Cross-reactive memory seemingly joined, as some responding clones were found in pre-infection memory.

The chain recombines TRBV29-1 with TRBJ2-7; TRBD1 is a possible D gene (5 bases). The receptor's source is an adult woman who had mild COVID-19 (a few samples of this study predate the infection). Cell type and time point are not known. The sequenced sample consisted of PBMCs or a T cell subset sorted from them (not recorded which). CDR3 DNA: TGCAGCGTTGAACAGGGCCTCTACGAGCAGTACTTC. Its translation: CSVEQGLYEQYF.